This T cell receptor beta chain comes out of a study of blood T cell repertoires in COVID-19. Only a few counts were recorded for this clone. Cohort assignment relied on participant-reported clinical history. The CDR3 runs 18 residues. Between the trimmed V and J ends, which lost 4 bases and 3 bases, there was a span of 21 bases. From germline, CDR1 is MGHRA and CDR2 YSYEKL. Source study methods: Amplification from reference gene primers served as the basis for estimated nucleated cell counts. The repertoire was sequenced with immunoSEQ multiplex PCR; TCRdb's copy has only in-frame clones and lacks some. Clonal size and the V and J genes are those of that table, whereas D and trimming came from the DNA. The sample carries 250,000 or so clones, approximately 90% recorded once.

The sequenced material came from PBMCs or T cells enriched from blood (not recorded which). The gene calls are TRBV4-1 and TRBJ1-4; possible D gene TRBD1, 5 bases. This clonotype was sampled from a human donor in a cohort exposed to, infected with or recovered from COVID-19 (not recorded which). The donor label of this sample is uncertain. This CDR3 reads CASSRQFMMQGSNEKLFF. CDR3 in DNA: TGCGCCAGCAGCCGCCAGTTCATGATGCAGGGATCTAATGAAAAACTGTTTTTT.